The entry below gives a single T cell receptor (beta chain) sequence along with its context. This sample is part of a study of control samples from healthy donors and cancer patients. Sequencing was performed with immunoSEQ multiplex PCR; in TCRdb, only in-frame clones are kept and a portion is missing. Of some 95,000 clones in the sample, about 86% were seen once. After removal of 5 bases from V and 4 bases from J, the junction contained 2 bases not matched to a gene. Germline V gene data show CDR1 as WSHSY and CDR2 as SAAADI. This CDR3 region has 13 residues. This receptor was identified in a man aged 30 to 39 in good health. The V gene is TRBV10-2, the J gene TRBJ2-5; 9 bases line up with TRBD2. Sequenced material: blood. CDR3 sequence: CASSRAGGETQYF. CDR3 sequence (DNA): TGCGCCAGCAGTAGAGCGGGAGGAGAGACCCAGTACTTC.